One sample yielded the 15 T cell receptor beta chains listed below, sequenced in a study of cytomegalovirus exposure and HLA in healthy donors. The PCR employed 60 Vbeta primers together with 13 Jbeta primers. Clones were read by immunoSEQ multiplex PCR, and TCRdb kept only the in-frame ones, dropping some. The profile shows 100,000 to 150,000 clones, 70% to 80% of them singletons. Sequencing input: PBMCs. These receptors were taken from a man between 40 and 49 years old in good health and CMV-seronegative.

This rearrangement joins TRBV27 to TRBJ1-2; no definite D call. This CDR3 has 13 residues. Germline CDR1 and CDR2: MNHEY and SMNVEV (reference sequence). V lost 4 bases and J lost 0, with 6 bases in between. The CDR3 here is CASSYSPNYGYTF. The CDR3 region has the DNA TGTGCCAGCAGTTACAGCCCTAACTATGGCTACACCTTC.

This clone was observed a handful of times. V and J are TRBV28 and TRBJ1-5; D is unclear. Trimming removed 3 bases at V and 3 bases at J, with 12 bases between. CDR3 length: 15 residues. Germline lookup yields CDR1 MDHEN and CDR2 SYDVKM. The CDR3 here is CASSFMLGVNQPQHF. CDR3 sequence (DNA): TGTGCCAGCAGTTTCATGCTCGGGGTCAATCAGCCCCAGCATTTT. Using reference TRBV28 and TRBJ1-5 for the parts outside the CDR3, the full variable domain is DVKVTQSSRYLVKRTGEKVFLECVQDMDHENMFWYRQDPGLGLRLIYFSYDVKMKEKGDIPEGYSVSREKKERFSLILESASTNQTSMYLCASSFMLGVNQPQHFGDGTRLSIL.

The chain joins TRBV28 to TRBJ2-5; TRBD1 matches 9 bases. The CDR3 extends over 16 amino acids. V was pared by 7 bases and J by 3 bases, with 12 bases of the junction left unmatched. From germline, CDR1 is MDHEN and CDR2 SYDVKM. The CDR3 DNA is TGTGCCAGCACGGTCCCGGGACAGGGTTCGAAAGAGACCCAGTACTTC. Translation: CASTVPGQGSKETQYF.

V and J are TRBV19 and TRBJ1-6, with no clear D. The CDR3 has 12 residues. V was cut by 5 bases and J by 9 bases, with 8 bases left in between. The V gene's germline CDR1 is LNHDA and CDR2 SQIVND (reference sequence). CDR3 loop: CASSPGFSPLHF. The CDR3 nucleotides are TGTGCCAGTAGTCCGGGATTTTCACCCCTCCACTTT.

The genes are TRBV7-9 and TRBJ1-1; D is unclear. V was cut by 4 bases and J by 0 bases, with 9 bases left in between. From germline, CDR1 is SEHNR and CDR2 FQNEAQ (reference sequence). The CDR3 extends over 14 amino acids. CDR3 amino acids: CASSSVGLNTEAFF. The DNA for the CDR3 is TGTGCCAGCAGCTCGGTGGGCCTGAACACTGAAGCTTTCTTT.

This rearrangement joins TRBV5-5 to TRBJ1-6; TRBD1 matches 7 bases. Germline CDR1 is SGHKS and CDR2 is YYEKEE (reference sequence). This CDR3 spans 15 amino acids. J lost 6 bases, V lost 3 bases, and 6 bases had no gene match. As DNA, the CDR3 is TGTGCCAGCAGCTCACAGGGGAGCGGTAATTCACCCCTCCACTTT. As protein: CASSSQGSGNSPLHF.

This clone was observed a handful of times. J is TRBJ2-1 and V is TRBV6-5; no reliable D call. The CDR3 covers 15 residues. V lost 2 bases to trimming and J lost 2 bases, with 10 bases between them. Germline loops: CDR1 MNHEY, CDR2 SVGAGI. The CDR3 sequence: CASSYLLSTYNEQFF. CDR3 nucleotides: TGTGCCAGCAGTTACCTCCTAAGCACCTACAATGAGCAGTTCTTC.

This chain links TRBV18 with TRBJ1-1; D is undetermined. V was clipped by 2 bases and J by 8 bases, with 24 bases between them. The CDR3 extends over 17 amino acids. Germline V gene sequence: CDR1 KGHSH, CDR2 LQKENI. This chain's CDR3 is CASSPELGKSGRSEAFF. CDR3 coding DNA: TGTGCCAGCTCACCAGAACTCGGGAAATCAGGACGATCAGAAGCTTTCTTT.

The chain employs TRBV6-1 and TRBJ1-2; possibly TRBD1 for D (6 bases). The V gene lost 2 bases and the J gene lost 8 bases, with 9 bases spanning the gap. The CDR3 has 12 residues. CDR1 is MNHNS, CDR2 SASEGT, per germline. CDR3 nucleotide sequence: TGTGCCAGCAGTGAACGGGGGGCGGGCTACACCTTC. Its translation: CASSERGAGYTF.

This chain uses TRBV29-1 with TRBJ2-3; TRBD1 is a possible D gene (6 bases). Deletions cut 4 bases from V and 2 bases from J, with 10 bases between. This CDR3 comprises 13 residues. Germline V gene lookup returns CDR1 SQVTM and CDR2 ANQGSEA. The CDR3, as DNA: TGCAGCGTTGCAACAGGGACCACAGATACGCAGTATTTT. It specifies CSVATGTTDTQYF.

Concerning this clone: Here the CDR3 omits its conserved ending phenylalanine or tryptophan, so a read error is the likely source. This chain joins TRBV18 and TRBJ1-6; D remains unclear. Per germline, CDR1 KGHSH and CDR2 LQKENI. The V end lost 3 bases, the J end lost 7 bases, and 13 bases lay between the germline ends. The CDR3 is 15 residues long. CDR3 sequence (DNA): TGTGCCAGCTCACCTCGCCTGGTCGAGAATTCACCCCTCCACCTT. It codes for CASSPRLVENSPLHL.

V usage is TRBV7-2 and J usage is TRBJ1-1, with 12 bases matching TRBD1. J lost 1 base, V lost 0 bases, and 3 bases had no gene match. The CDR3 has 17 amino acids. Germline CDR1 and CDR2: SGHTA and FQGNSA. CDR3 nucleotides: TGTGCCAGCAGCTTAGCGGGACAGGGGGCGCCGAACACTGAAGCTTTCTTT. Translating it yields CASSLAGQGAPNTEAFF.

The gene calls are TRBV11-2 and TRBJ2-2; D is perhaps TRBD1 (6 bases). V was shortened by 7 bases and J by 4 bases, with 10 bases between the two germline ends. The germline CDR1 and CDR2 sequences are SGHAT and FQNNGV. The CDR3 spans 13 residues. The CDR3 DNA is TGTGCCAGCACCGGGACACCCACCGGGGAGCTGTTTTTT. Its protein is CASTGTPTGELFF.

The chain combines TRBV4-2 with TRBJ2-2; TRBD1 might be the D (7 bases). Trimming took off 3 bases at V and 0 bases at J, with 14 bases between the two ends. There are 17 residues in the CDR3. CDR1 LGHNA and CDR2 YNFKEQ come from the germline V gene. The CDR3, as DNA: TGTGCCAGCAGCCAGGAGGGACAGAGACCGAACACCGGGGAGCTGTTTTTT. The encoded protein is CASSQEGQRPNTGELFF.

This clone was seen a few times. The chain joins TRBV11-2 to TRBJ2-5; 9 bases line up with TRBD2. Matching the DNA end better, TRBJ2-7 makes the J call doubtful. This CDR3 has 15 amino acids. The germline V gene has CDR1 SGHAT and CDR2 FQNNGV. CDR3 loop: CASSLGGSGGYEQYF. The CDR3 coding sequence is TGTGCCAGCAGCTTAGGGGGTAGCGGGGGTTACGAGCAGTACTTC.